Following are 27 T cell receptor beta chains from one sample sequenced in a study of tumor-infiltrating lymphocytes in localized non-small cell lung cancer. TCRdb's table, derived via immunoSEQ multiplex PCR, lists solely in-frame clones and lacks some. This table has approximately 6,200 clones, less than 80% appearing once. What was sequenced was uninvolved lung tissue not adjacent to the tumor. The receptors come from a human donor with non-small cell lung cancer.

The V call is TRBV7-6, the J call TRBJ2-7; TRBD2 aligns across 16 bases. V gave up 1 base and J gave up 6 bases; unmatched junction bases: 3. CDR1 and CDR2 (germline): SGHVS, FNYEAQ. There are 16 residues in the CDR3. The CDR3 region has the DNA TGTGCCAGCAGCTTAGGGGGACTAGCGGGAGGGAGCGAGCAGTACTTC. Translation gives CASSLGGLAGGSEQYF.

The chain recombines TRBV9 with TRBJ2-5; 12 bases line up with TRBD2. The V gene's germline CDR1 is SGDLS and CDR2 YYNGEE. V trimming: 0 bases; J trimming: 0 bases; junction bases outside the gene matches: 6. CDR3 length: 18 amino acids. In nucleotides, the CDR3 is TGTGCCAGCAGCGTAGGACTAGCGGGGGCCATGTACCAAGAGACCCAGTACTTC. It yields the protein CASSVGLAGAMYQETQYF.

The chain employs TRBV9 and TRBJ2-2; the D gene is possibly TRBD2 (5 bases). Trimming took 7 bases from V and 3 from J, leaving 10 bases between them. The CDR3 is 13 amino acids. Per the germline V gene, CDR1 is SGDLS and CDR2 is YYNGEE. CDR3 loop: CASEWGDTGELFF. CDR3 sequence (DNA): TGTGCCAGCGAGTGGGGAGACACCGGGGAGCTGTTTTTT.

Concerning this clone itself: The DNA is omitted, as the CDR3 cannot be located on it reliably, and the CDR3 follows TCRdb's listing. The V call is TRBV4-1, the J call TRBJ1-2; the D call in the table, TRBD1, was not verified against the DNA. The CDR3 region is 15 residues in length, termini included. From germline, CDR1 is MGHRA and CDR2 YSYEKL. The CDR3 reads CASSQEVGQGTGHTF.

This CDR3 is CAWSVSGIMNTEAFF. CDR3 nucleotide sequence: TGTGCCTGGAGTGTATCCGGAATCATGAACACTGAAGCTTTCTTT. The chain recombines TRBV30 with TRBJ1-1, with no clear D. Trimming cost V 0 bases and J 0 bases, with 11 bases left between them. Per germline, CDR1 GTSNPN and CDR2 SVGIG (reference sequence). This CDR3 has 15 amino acids.

DNA of the CDR3: TGTGCCAGCAGCCACCACCCAACGACGGACGGTAACTATGGCTACACCTTC. It specifies CASSHHPTTDGNYGYTF. The rearrangement joins TRBV9 to TRBJ1-2; the D is unclear. The CDR3 has 17 residues. V was clipped by 4 bases and J by 1 base, with 20 bases between them. CDR1 and CDR2 from the germline V gene are SGDLS and YYNGEE. The full variable domain, completed using reference TRBV9 and TRBJ1-2, is DSGVTQTPKHLITATGQRVTLRCSPRSGDLSVYWYQQSLDQGLQFLIQYYNGEERAKGNILERFSAQQFPDLHSELNLSSLELGDSALYFCASSHHPTTDGNYGYTFGSGTRLTVV.

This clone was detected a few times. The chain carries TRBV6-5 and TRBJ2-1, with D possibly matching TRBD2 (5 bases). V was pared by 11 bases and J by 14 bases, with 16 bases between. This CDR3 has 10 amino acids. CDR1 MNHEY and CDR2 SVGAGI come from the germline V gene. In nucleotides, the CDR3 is TGTGCCGCAGGTCCGGACGGGGAGTTCTTC. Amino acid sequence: CAAGPDGEFF.

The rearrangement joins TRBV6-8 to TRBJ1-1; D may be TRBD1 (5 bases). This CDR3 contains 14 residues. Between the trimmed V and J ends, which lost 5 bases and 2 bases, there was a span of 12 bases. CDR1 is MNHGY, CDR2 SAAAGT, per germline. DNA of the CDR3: TGTGCCAGCAGTACCGGGACTACCAACACTGAAGCTTTCTTT. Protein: CASSTGTTNTEAFF.

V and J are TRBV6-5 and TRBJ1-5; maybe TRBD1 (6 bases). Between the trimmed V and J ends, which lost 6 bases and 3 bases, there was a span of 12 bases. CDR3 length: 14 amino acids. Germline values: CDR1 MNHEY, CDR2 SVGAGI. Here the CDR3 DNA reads TGTGCCAGCAGCCAGGGGTGGGACAATCAGCCCCAGCATTTT. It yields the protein CASSQGWDNQPQHF.

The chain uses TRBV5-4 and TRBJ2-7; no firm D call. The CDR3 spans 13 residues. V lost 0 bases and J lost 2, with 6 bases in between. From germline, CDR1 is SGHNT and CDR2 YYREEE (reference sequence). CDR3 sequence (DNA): TGTGCCAGCAGCTTGGCCCCCACCTACGAGCAGTACTTC. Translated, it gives CASSLAPTYEQYF. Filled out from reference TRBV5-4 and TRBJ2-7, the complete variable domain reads ETGVTQSPTHLIKTRGQQVTLRCSSQSGHNTVSWYQQALGQGPQFIFQYYREEENGRGNFPPRFSGLQFPNYSSELNVNALELDDSALYLCASSLAPTYEQYFGPGTRLTVT.

The DNA for the CDR3 is TGTGCCAGCAGTTACCGAGGGGAAACAGGTGCGAAACTGTTTTTT. It is translated as CASSYRGETGAKLFF. The rearrangement joins TRBV6-5 to TRBJ1-4; the D gene is possibly TRBD1 (5 bases). Germline CDR1 and CDR2: MNHEY and SVGAGI. V lost 2 bases to trimming and J lost 11 bases, with 18 bases between them. This CDR3 contains 15 residues.

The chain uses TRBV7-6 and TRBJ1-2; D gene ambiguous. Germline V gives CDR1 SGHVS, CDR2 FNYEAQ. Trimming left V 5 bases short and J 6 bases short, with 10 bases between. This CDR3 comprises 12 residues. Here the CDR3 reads CASSLRPNGYTF. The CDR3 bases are TGTGCCAGCAGCCTCAGACCTAATGGCTACACCTTC.

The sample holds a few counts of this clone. CDR3 in amino acids: CASSQGGQPDQPQHF. As DNA, the CDR3 is TGTGCCAGCTCCCAGGGGGGGCAGCCCGATCAGCCCCAGCATTTT. This sequence joins TRBV5-4 and TRBJ1-5; 7 bases match TRBD1. The CDR3 runs 15 residues. Germline trimming cut 7 bases from V and 5 bases from J; bases unmatched to any gene: 12. Looked up from germline, CDR1 is SGHNT and CDR2 is YYREEE (reference sequence).

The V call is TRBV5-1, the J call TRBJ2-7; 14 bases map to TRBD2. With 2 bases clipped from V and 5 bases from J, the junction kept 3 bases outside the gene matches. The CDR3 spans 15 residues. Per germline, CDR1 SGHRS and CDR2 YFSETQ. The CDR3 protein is CASSFPTSGRDEQYF. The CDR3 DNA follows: TGCGCCAGCAGCTTCCCGACTAGCGGGAGGGACGAGCAGTACTTC.

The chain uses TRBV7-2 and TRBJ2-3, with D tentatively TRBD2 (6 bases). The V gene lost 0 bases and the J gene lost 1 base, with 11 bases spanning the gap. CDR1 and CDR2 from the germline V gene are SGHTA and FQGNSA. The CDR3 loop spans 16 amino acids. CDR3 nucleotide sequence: TGTGCCAGCAGCTTAGCTCCGCGGGGCGGCACAGATACGCAGTATTTT. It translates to CASSLAPRGGTDTQYF.

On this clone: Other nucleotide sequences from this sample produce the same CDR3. Here the CDR3 reads CASSVEASGGDTDTQYF. In nucleotides, the CDR3 is TGTGCCAGCAGCGTAGAGGCCAGCGGGGGGGACACAGATACGCAGTATTTT. This rearrangement joins TRBV9 to TRBJ2-3, with 10 bases matching TRBD2. CDR1 and CDR2 (germline): SGDLS, YYNGEE. The V gene end was trimmed by 0 bases and the J gene end by 2 bases; junction bases not matched to a gene: 6. The CDR3 is 17 residues long.

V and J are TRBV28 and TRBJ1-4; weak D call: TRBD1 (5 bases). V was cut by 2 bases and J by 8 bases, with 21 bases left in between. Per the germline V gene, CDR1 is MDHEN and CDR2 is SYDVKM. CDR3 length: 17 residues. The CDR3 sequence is CASSLGGGAGRGEKLFF. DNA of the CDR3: TGTGCCAGCAGTTTAGGAGGAGGGGCAGGGCGGGGAGAAAAACTGTTTTTT.

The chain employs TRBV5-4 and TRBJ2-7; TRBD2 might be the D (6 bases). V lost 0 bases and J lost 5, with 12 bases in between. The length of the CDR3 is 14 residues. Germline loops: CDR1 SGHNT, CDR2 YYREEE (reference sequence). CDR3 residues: CASSLGLAIDEQYF. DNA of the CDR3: TGTGCCAGCAGCTTGGGTCTAGCGATCGACGAGCAGTACTTC.

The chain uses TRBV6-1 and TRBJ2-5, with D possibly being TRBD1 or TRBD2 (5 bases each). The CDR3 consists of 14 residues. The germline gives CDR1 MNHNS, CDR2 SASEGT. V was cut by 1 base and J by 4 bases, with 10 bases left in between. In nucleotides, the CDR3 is TGTGCCAGCAGTGAAGGGGGGTGGGGAGAGACCCAGTACTTC. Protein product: CASSEGGWGETQYF.

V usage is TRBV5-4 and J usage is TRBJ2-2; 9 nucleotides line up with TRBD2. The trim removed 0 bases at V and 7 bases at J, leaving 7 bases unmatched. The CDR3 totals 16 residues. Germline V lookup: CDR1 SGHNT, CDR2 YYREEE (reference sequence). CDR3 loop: CASSLDSGGSGGELFF. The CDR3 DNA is TGTGCCAGCAGCTTGGATAGCGGGGGAAGTGGCGGGGAGCTGTTTTTT.

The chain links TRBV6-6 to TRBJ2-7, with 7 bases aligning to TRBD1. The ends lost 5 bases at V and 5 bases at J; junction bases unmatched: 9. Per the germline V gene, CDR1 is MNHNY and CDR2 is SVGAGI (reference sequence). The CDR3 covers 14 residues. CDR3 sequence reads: CASSRGQPNDEQYF. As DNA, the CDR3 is TGTGCCAGCAGTAGGGGACAGCCGAACGACGAGCAGTACTTC.

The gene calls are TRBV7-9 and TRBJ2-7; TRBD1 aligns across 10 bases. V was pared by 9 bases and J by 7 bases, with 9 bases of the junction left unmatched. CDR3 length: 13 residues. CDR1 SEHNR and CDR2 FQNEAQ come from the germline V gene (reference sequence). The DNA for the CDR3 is TGTGCCAGTCGGTCTGGACAGGGGGGAGAGCAGTACTTC. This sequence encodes CASRSGQGGEQYF.

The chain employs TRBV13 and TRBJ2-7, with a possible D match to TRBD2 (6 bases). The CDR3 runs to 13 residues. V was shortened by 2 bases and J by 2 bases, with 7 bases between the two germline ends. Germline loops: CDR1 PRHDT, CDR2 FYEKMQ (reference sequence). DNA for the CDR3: TGTGCCAGCAGCTTAAGACTAGCCTACGAGCAGTACTTC. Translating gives CASSLRLAYEQYF.

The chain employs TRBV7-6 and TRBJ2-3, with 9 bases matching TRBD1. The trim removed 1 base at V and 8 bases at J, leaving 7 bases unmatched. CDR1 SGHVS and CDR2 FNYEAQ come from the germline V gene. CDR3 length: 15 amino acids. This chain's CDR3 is CASSLVGTGSITQYF. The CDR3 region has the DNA TGTGCCAGCAGCTTAGTAGGGACAGGGAGTATTACGCAGTATTTT.

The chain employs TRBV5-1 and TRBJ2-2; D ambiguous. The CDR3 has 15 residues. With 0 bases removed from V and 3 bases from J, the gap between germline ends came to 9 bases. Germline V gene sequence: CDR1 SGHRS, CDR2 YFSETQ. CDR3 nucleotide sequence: TGCGCCAGCAGCTTGGATGGTAGTGACACCGGGGAGCTGTTTTTT. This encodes CASSLDGSDTGELFF.

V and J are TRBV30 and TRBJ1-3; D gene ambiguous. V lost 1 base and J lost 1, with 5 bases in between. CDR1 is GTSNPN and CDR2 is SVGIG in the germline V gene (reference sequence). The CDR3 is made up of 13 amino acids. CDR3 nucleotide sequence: TGTGCCTGGAGTGCGGGGTCTGGAAACACCATATATTTT. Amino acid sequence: CAWSAGSGNTIYF.

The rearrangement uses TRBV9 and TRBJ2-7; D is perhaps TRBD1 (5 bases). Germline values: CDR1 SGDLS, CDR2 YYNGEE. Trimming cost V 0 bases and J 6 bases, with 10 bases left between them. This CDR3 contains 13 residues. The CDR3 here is CASSVAGIGEQYF. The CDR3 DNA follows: TGTGCCAGCAGCGTAGCAGGGATAGGCGAGCAGTACTTC.